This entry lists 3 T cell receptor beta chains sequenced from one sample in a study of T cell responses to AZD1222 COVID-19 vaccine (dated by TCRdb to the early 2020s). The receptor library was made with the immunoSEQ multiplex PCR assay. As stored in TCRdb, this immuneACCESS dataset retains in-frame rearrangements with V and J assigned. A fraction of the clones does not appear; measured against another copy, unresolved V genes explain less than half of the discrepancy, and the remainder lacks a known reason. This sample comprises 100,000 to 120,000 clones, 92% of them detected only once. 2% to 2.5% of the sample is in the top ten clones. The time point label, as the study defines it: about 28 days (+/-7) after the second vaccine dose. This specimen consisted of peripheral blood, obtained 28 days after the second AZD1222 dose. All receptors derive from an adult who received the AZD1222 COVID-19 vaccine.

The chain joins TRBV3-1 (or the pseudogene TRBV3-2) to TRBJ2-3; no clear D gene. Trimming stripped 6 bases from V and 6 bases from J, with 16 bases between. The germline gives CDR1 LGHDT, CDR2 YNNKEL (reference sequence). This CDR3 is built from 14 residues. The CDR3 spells CASRTTLSEDTQYF. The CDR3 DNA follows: TGTGCCAGCAGGACCACCTTGTCCGAGGATACGCAGTATTTT.

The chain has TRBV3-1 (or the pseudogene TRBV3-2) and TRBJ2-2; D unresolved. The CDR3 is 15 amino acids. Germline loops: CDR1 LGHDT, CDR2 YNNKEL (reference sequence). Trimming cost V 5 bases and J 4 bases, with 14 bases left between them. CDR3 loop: CASSGLTGSTGELFF. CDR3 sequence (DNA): TGTGCCAGCAGCGGCTTAACGGGTAGCACCGGGGAGCTGTTTTTT.

This CDR3 is CASSSQTGALNEQFF. The CDR3 bases are TGTGCCAGCAGCTCGCAGACAGGGGCGCTGAATGAGCAGTTCTTC. The gene calls are TRBV7-2 and TRBJ2-1; 8 bases map to TRBD1. This CDR3 spans 15 amino acids. V was pared by 4 bases and J by 7 bases, with 9 bases of the junction left unmatched. In germline, CDR1 is SGHTA, CDR2 FQGNSA.